These 21 T cell receptor beta chains originate from one sample sequenced in a study of radiation and T cells in renal cell carcinoma. Measured with immunoSEQ multiplex PCR; TCRdb has only the in-frame clones, and not every one. The sample carries some 58,000 clones, around 76% recorded once. Time point denoted: blood 2 weeks post-SBRT. The sample's treatment: 15 Gy SBRT to primary tumor, nephrectomy 4 weeks later. This sample comprised blood, obtained from a patient whose treatment included radiotherapy and nephrectomy. Receptors were obtained from a man aged 55 to 70 with renal cell carcinoma.

The chain carries TRBV5-1 and TRBJ2-6; D is undetermined. V lost 0 bases and J 4 bases, leaving 8 bases between the germline ends. The germline V gene encodes CDR1 SGHRS and CDR2 YFSETQ. This CDR3 contains 15 residues. CDR3 loop: CASSLEASGANVLTF. The CDR3, as DNA: TGCGCCAGCAGCTTGGAAGCTTCCGGGGCCAACGTCCTGACTTTC.

This clone came up a few times. The chain recombines TRBV9 with TRBJ2-7; 8 nucleotides match TRBD2. The V and J ends lost 0 bases and 2 bases, in that order; junction bases with no gene match: 7. CDR3 length: 16 residues. Germline V lookup: CDR1 SGDLS, CDR2 YYNGEE. DNA of the CDR3: TGTGCCAGCAGCGTAGTTGCGGCGGGAGGCCCCTACGAGCAGTACGTC. It is translated as CASSVVAAGGPYEQYV.

V and J are TRBV7-6 and TRBJ1-3; TRBD1 is a possible D gene (5 bases). Germline V gene data show CDR1 as SGHVS and CDR2 as FNYEAQ. This CDR3 comprises 18 residues. Trimming shortened V by 5 bases and J by 0 bases, and 20 bases separated the two germline ends. CDR3 amino acids: CASSPTASGGGSGNTIYF. The DNA for the CDR3 is TGTGCCAGCAGCCCGACGGCTTCCGGGGGGGGCTCTGGAAACACCATATATTTT.

The chain combines TRBV6-4 with TRBJ2-2, with 7 bases lining up with TRBD1. This CDR3 region has 15 residues. The V gene's germline CDR1 is MRHNA and CDR2 SNTAGT. V gave up 2 bases and J gave up 5 bases; unmatched junction bases: 5. In nucleotides, the CDR3 is TGTGCCAGCAGTGACGAGGGGGCAGGTACCGGGGAGCTGTTTTTT. Encoded protein: CASSDEGAGTGELFF.

The chain joins TRBV5-1 to TRBJ2-3, with TRBD2 matching 8 bases. The V segment lost 2 bases and the J segment 0 bases; nucleotides outside the gene matches: 8. Germline CDR1 and CDR2: SGHRS and YFSETQ. This CDR3 has 17 residues. The CDR3 DNA sequence: TGCGCCAGCAGCTTCGACAGAGCTAGCGGGAGCACAGATACGCAGTATTTT. Amino acids: CASSFDRASGSTDTQYF.

V and J are TRBV10-3 and TRBJ1-4; possibly TRBD1 for D (6 bases). Germline V gene sequence: CDR1 ENHRY, CDR2 SYGVKD. There are 13 residues in the CDR3. The ends were cut back, 5 bases at V and 4 bases at J, with 8 bases in the middle. In nucleotides, the CDR3 is TGTGCCATCAGTCCGGACAGTAATGAAAAACTGTTTTTT. Protein sequence: CAISPDSNEKLFF.

The V gene is TRBV5-1, the J gene TRBJ2-2; 11 bases are a match to TRBD2. Germline values: CDR1 SGHRS, CDR2 YFSETQ. The CDR3 covers 15 residues. V lost 4 bases to trimming and J lost 4 bases; unmatched junction nucleotides: 3. CDR3 sequence reads: CASSLAGGSTGELFF. In nucleotides, the CDR3 is TGCGCCAGCAGCCTAGCGGGAGGAAGCACCGGGGAGCTGTTTTTT.

The V and J genes are TRBV4-2 and TRBJ1-6; D call uncertain. Trimming removed 0 bases from V and 5 bases from J, with 5 bases in between. The CDR3 runs to 14 residues. Germline loops: CDR1 LGHNA, CDR2 YNFKEQ. CDR3 in amino acids: CASSQDGNNSPLHF. The CDR3 DNA sequence: TGTGCCAGCAGCCAAGACGGAAATAATTCACCCCTCCACTTT.

The rearrangement joins TRBV6-5 to TRBJ1-2, with D hard to call. Germline V gene sequence: CDR1 MNHEY, CDR2 SVGAGI. Trimming took 3 bases from V and 2 from J, leaving 10 bases between them. This CDR3 spans 14 amino acids. As DNA, the CDR3 is TGTGCCAGCAGTTATCGGAGGACCAACTATGGCTACACCTTC. Protein product: CASSYRRTNYGYTF.

This chain links TRBV27 with TRBJ1-4; D remains ambiguous. Germline CDR1 is MNHEY and CDR2 is SMNVEV (reference sequence). V lost 10 bases to trimming and J lost 8 bases, with 23 bases between them. The CDR3 has 15 residues. CDR3 DNA sequence: TGTGCCACCTCGATGTGGGCGGCGAGAAAGGAAAAACTGTTTTTT. Translating gives CATSMWAARKEKLFF. Looking up the rest from reference TRBV27 and TRBJ1-4 gives the full variable domain: EAQVTQNPRYLITVTGKKLTVTCSQNMNHEYMSWYRQDPGLGLRQIYYSMNVEVTDKGDVPEGYKVSRKEKRNFPLILESPSPNQTSLYFCATSMWAARKEKLFFGSGTQLSVL.

The chain links TRBV6-1 to TRBJ1-6, with D possibly matching TRBD1 (5 bases). Germline CDR1 reads MNHNS; CDR2 reads SASEGT. This CDR3 contains 12 residues. Trimming stripped 7 bases from V and 7 bases from J, with 8 bases between. The CDR3 sequence: CASIGVNSPLHF. DNA of the CDR3: TGTGCCAGCATAGGGGTCAATTCACCCCTCCACTTT.

The chain joins TRBV12-5 to TRBJ1-1; D is perhaps TRBD1 (6 bases). V lost 8 bases, J lost 1 base, and 11 bases lay in between. The germline gives CDR1 LGHNT, CDR2 FRNRAP. The CDR3 runs 13 residues. The CDR3 here is CASRQDRNTEAFF. The CDR3 DNA sequence: TGTGCTAGTAGACAGGACAGGAACACTGAAGCTTTCTTT.

The V and J genes are TRBV30 and TRBJ2-7; 10 bases are a match to TRBD2. The CDR3 extends over 13 amino acids. Germline V CDR1 and CDR2: GTSNPN, SVGIG (reference sequence). The J segment lost 9 bases and the V segment lost 3 bases, leaving 8 bases of the junction unmatched. CDR3 coding DNA: TGTGCCTGGAGGCTAGAGCGGGAGGGTCGGCAGTACTTC. Translated: CAWRLEREGRQYF.

The rearrangement links TRBV11-2 to TRBJ2-3; D possibly corresponds to TRBD2 (6 bases). From germline, CDR1 is SGHAT and CDR2 FQNNGV. The CDR3 covers 16 residues. The germline V and J ends were trimmed by 2 bases and 3 bases, with 15 bases remaining between them. This chain's CDR3 is CASSLPRGGRTDTQYF. The CDR3 bases are TGTGCCAGCAGCTTACCGCGGGGAGGAAGGACAGATACGCAGTATTTT.

This clone was observed a few times. One end of the junction fails to match germline, which may point to a read error. J is TRBJ1-6 and V is TRBV6-5, with 7 bases that match TRBD1. CDR1 is MNHEY, CDR2 SVGAGI, per germline. CDR3 length equals 16 residues. The CDR3 protein is CASSYSGGSDNSPLHF. CDR3 bases: TGTGCCAGCAGTTACTCAGGGGGCTCCGATAATTCACCCCTCCACTTT.

The CDR3 reads CATSRDNGREEKLFF. DNA of the CDR3: TGTGCCACCAGCAGAGATAATGGCCGGGAAGAAAAACTGTTTTTT. The chain links TRBV15 to TRBJ1-4; D gene unclear. The ends were cut back, 0 bases at V and 8 bases at J, with 13 bases in the middle. Germline V lookup: CDR1 LNHNV, CDR2 YYDKDF (reference sequence). The CDR3 contains 15 residues.

V and J are TRBV18 and TRBJ2-1; 7 nucleotides match TRBD2. The germline V gene has CDR1 KGHSH and CDR2 LQKENI. The CDR3 consists of 17 residues. J gave up 5 bases and V 1 base, and 11 bases lay outside the gene matches. CDR3 nucleotide sequence: TGTGCCAGCTCACCACGGGTTCCGGGAGGTATCGACAATGAGCAGTTCTTC. Translated, it gives CASSPRVPGGIDNEQFF.

In DNA form, the CDR3 reads TGTGCCAGCAGCTTGGCCGATCTTGGCGGCCACTATGGCTACACCTTC. Amino acids: CASSLADLGGHYGYTF. J is TRBJ1-2 and V is TRBV5-4; D remains ambiguous. Germline lookup yields CDR1 SGHNT and CDR2 YYREEE (reference sequence). Trimming pared 0 bases from V and 3 bases from J, leaving 15 bases between. CDR3 length: 16 amino acids.

The chain joins TRBV15 to TRBJ2-7; D call uncertain. The germline gives CDR1 LNHNV, CDR2 YYDKDF (reference sequence). Trimming left V 0 bases short and J 5 bases short, with 14 bases between. This CDR3 has 15 amino acids. CDR3 sequence (DNA): TGTGCCACCAGCAGAGACAGGTTGCGAGGCCACGAGCAGTACGTC. Encoded protein: CATSRDRLRGHEQYV.

The V call is TRBV23-1, the J call TRBJ1-1, with unresolved D. TRBV23-1 is filed as an ORF, its function uncertain. This CDR3 contains 15 residues. V was shortened by 8 bases and J by 0 bases, with 16 bases between the two germline ends. CDR3 amino acids: CASPDQGLMNTEAFF. For the CDR3, the DNA is TGCGCCAGCCCGGACCAAGGGCTCATGAACACTGAAGCTTTCTTT.

Only a few counts were recorded for this clone. The chain uses TRBV9 and TRBJ1-1, with D uncertain. There are 12 residues in the CDR3. Germline-derived CDR1 and CDR2 are SGDLS and YYNGEE. V was clipped by 0 bases and J by 8 bases, with 8 bases between them. As DNA, the CDR3 is TGTGCCAGCAGCGTAGTCACCGGGGAAGCTTTCTTT. Protein: CASSVVTGEAFF.